These T cell receptor beta chains were read from a single sample in a study of blood T cell repertoires in COVID-19. TCRdb's copy holds only in-frame clones and misses some; the assay was immunoSEQ multiplex PCR. The sample holds about 350,000 clones, about nine tenths seen once. Sequenced: PBMCs or T cells enriched from blood (not recorded which). The receptors were sampled from a woman in her thirties who had been exposed to COVID-19. CDR3s include the opening cysteine and the closing phenylalanine or tryptophan. Fields, in order: CDR3 length, D gene, clone size, V gene, J gene, CDR3 DNA, CDR3 protein. D genes are given only for firm matches. Clone size, where shown, is once, few, many, or a class for clones that have expanded.

16,TRBD1,.,TRBV18,TRBJ1-6,TGTGCCAGCTCACCTGGCGGGACAGGGGTTGGATCACCCCTCCACTTT,CASSPGGTGVGSPLHF
17,TRBD2,.,TRBV13,TRBJ2-2,TGTGCCAGCAGCCCGTTCGGACTAGCGGGAGTTAGCGGGGAGCTGTTTTTT,CASSPFGLAGVSGELFF
16,.,once,TRBV21-1,TRBJ2-3,TGTGCCAGCAGCAAGGCCACTAGCGGGAGTGGAGATACGCAGTATTTT,CASSKATSGSGDTQYF
12,.,.,TRBV29-1,TRBJ1-1,TGCAGCGTCCGACAGGTCGGGACTGAAGCTTTCTTT,CSVRQVGTEAFF
14,TRBD1,.,TRBV28,TRBJ2-7,TGTGCCAGCAGTCCCGGACAGGGGGCAGGGGAGCAGTACTTC,CASSPGQGAGEQYF
15,.,.,TRBV14,TRBJ2-3,TGTGCCAGCAGCCACTGGGGGACTGCGGCAGATACGCAGTATTTT,CASSHWGTAADTQYF
14,.,.,TRBV6-5,TRBJ2-1,TGTGCCAGCAGTTATGGGGGCACCTACAATGAGCAGTTCTTC,CASSYGGTYNEQFF
16,TRBD2,few,TRBV2,TRBJ2-2,TGTGCCAGCAGTGTTCTTGCGGGAGGCCACACCGGGGAGCTGTTTTTT,CASSVLAGGHTGELFF
16,TRBD1,.,TRBV7-8,TRBJ2-1,TGTGCCAGCAGCTTATACGGGACAGGGGCATACAATGAGCAGTTCTTC,CASSLYGTGAYNEQFF
14,.,.,TRBV30,TRBJ1-3,TGTGCCTGGAGTCGGGGGATCTCTGGAAACACCATATATTTT,CAWSRGISGNTIYF
14,TRBD1,.,TRBV10-3,TRBJ1-1,TGTGCCATCAGTGGGGGACAGGGGAGTGTTGAAGCTTTCTTT,CAISGGQGSVEAFF
15,.,once,TRBV7-3,TRBJ1-2,TGTGCCAGCGCCTCTGGGGGAGGGAGGGATGGTGGCTACACCTTC,CASASGGGRDGGYTF
14,.,.,TRBV20-1,TRBJ1-5,TGCAGTGCTAGTCCCGGGACACCGAATCAGCCCCAGCATTTT,CSASPGTPNQPQHF
13,.,.,TRBV18,TRBJ2-7,TGTGCCAGCTCACCTCAAACTAGTCTCGAGCAGTACTTC,CASSPQTSLEQYF
13,TRBD1,.,TRBV5-1,TRBJ1-2,TGCGCCAGCAGCACGGACAGGCAGTATGGCTACACCTTC,CASSTDRQYGYTF
16,.,.,TRBV9,TRBJ2-3,TGTGCCAGCAGCGTAGGATTAGTTCCGGGCACAGATACGCAGTATTTT,CASSVGLVPGTDTQYF
14,TRBD1,.,TRBV5-1,TRBJ2-2,TGCGCCAGCAGCTTGGGGCAGGGGGCCGGGGAGCTGTTTTTT,CASSLGQGAGELFF
16,.,.,TRBV6-5,TRBJ2-3,TGTGCCAGCAGTTACTCTGGTGGGACTAGCACAGATACGCAGTATTTT,CASSYSGGTSTDTQYF
13,.,.,TRBV19,TRBJ1-2,TGTGCCAGTAGTATCGGAGGGAAAACTGACTACACCTTC,CASSIGGKTDYTF
16,.,.,TRBV27,TRBJ2-2,TGTGCCAGCAGTTGGGTCCGACTAGTAGTAACCGGGGAGCTGTTTTTT,CASSWVRLVVTGELFF
21,TRBD2,.,TRBV27,TRBJ2-3,TGTGCCAGCAGTTCACCTACGGGACTAGCGGGAGGGAGGGGCCCCACAGATACGCAGTATTTT,CASSSPTGLAGGRGPTDTQYF
15,TRBD1,.,TRBV2,TRBJ2-7,TGTGCCAGCAAGTTCTCCCGGACAGGGGTCGGGGAGCAGTACTTC,CASKFSRTGVGEQYF
15,.,.,TRBV9,TRBJ2-5,TGTGCCAGCAGCGTAGGGGCAAGCTCACAAGAGACCCAGTACTTC,CASSVGASSQETQYF
15,.,.,TRBV28,TRBJ1-3,TGTGCCAGCAGTCAACGGGAAGGCTCTGGAAACACCATATATTTT,CASSQREGSGNTIYF
18,TRBD2,.,TRBV11-3,TRBJ2-1,TGTGCCAGCAGCTTAGGGGGGACTAGCGGGAGTCGTTGGGGTGAGCAGTTCTTC,CASSLGGTSGSRWGEQFF
13,.,.,TRBV12-3/TRBV12-4,TRBJ1-2,TGTGCCAGCAGCCGATCGACAGCGAATGGCTACACCTTC,CASSRSTANGYTF
14,.,many,TRBV12-5,TRBJ1-5,TGTGCTAGTGGTCCCGGGGAGGCGGGTCAGCCCCAGCATTTT,CASGPGEAGQPQHF
15,.,.,TRBV12-5,TRBJ2-7,TGTGCTAGTGGTTTGGGGGCCGGGACTTTCTACGAGCAGTACTTC,CASGLGAGTFYEQYF
15,TRBD2,.,TRBV7-3,TRBJ2-5,TGTGCCAGCAGCTTTAGCGGGAGGGCCCAAGAGACCCAGTACTTC,CASSFSGRAQETQYF
14,.,.,TRBV5-1,TRBJ2-1,TGCGCCAGCAGCTTGGTCTGGCTGGCCAATGAGCAGTTCTTC,CASSLVWLANEQFF